The present T cell receptor beta chain was sequenced within a study of T cell repertoires in cytomegalovirus infection. Study-level information: It can be stated that public TCR beta signatures indicated CMV infection as well as a matching HLA type. Study-level findings and limits: In two of eight donors, the top clonotype was HLA-C-restricted CMV-specific. Frequencies of public TCR beta families were cumulated, and this identified carriers of CMV plus the relevant HLA.

Germline V lookup: CDR1 SGHRS, CDR2 YFSETQ. The CDR3 covers 13 residues. V was cut by 6 bases and J by 1 base, with 11 bases left in between. TCRdb reanalysed the reads using MiXCR and keeps one entry per CDR3 protein. The data show fewer than 700,000 distinct CDR3 sequences, roughly 26% seen once. This clonotype has more than one count but fewer than ten. Its antigen is not known. This rearrangement joins TRBV5-1 to TRBJ2-7; D is perhaps TRBD1 (5 bases). The sample consisted of CD8+ T cells from PBMCs. This TCR was sampled from a human donor in good health (CMV status not recorded). Some clones in this sample may be carry-over from other donors' samples. DNA for the CDR3: TGCGCCAGCACACTCGCAGGGTCCTACGAGCAGTACTTC. It specifies CASTLAGSYEQYF.